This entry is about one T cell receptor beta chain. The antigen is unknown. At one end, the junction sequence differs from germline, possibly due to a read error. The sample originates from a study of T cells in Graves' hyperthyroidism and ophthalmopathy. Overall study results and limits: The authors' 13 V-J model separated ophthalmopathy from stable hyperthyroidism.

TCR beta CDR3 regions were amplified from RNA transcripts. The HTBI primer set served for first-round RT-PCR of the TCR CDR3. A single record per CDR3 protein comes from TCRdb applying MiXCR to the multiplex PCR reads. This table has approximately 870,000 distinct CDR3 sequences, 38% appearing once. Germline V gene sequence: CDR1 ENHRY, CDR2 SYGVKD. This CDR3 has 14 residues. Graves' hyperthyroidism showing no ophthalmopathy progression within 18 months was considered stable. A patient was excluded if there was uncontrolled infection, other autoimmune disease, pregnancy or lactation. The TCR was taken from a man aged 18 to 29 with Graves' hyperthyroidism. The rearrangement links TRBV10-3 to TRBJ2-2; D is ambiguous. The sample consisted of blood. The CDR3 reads CASSLEWNTGELFF. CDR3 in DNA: TGTGCCAGCAGTTTAGAGTGGAACACCGGGGAGCTGTTTTTT.